This T cell receptor beta chain was found in a study of Ad26.COV2.S vaccination and SARS-CoV-2 variants. Treatment specified: 15 to 20 received Ad26.COV2.S at low or high dose, single or two shots; roughly five received placebo; per-sample allocation not given. Sampling was performed 63 days after the first vaccine or placebo injection. A Boston adult aged 18-55 years was the donor. The V gene's germline CDR1 is SGHNT and CDR2 YENEEA. This CDR3 is 16 amino acids long. V lost 1 base and J 2 bases, leaving 12 bases between the germline ends. The table came from immunoSEQ multiplex PCR; TCRdb's copy has only in-frame clones and leaves some out. The sample records some 290,000 clones, 85% being singletons.

The TCR comes from a person between 18 and 65 years old who received the Ad26.COV2.S COVID-19 vaccine or a placebo. This chain links TRBV11-3 with TRBJ2-1; a possible D gene is TRBD2 (6 bases). The source material was peripheral blood, sampled in a trial of Ad26.COV2.S vaccine versus placebo. The CDR3 spells CASSLAVGGPYNEQFF. The CDR3 coding sequence is TGTGCCAGCAGCTTAGCAGTCGGGGGACCCTACAATGAGCAGTTCTTC.